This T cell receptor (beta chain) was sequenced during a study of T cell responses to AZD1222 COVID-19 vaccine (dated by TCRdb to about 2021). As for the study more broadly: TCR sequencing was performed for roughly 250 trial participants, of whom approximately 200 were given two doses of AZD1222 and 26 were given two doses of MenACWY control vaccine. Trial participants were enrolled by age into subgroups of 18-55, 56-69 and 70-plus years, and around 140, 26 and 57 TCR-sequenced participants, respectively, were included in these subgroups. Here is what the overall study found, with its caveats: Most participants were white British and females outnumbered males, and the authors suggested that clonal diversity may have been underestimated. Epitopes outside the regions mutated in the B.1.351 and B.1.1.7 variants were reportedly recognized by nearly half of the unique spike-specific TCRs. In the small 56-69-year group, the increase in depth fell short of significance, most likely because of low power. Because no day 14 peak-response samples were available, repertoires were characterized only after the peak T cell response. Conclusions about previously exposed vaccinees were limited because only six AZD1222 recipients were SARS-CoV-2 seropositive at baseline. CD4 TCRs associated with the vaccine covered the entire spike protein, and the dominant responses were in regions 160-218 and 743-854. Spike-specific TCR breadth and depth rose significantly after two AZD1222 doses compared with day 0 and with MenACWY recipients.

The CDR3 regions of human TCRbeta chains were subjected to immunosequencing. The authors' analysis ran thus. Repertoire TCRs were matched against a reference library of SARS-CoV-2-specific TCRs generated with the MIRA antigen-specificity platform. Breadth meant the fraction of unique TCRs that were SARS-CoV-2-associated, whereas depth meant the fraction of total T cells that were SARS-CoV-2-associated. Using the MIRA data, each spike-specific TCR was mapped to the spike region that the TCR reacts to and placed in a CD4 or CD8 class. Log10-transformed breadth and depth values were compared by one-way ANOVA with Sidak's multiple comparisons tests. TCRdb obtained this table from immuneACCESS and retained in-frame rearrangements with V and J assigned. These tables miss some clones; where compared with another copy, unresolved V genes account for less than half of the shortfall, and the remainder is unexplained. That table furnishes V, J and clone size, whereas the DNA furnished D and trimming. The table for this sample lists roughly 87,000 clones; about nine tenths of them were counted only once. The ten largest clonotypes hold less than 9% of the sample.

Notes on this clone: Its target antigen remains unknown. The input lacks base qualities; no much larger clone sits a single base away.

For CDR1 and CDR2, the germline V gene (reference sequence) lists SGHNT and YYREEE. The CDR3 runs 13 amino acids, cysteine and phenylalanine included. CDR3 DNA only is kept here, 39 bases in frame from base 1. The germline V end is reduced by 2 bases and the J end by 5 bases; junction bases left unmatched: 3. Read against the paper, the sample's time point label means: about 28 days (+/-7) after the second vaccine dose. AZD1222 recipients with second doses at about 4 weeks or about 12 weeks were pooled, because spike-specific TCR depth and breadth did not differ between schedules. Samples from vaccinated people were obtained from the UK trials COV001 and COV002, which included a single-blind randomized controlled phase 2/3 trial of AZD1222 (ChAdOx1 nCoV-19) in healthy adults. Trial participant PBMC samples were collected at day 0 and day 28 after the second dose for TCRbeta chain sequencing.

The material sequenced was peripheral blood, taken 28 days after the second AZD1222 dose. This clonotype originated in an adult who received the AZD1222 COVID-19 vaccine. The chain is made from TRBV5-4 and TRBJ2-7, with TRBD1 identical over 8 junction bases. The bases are TGTGCCAGCAGCTTCGACAGGGGCAACGAGCAGTACTTC. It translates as CASSFDRGNEQYF.